Included here is one TCR beta chain sequence, with context. With 0 bases removed from V and 7 bases from J, the gap between germline ends came to 13 bases. Germline CDR1 reads MNHNY; CDR2 reads SVGAGI (reference sequence). The CDR3 loop spans 15 amino acids. Assay used: immunoSEQ multiplex PCR; TCRdb lists only in-frame clones, some missing. The table lists 70,000 or so clones, about 93% of them singletons. The data stem from a study of T cell changes during pregnancy in multiple sclerosis. This sample comprised CD4+ T cells from peripheral blood mononuclear cells, obtained after pregnancy. The origin of this receptor is a female donor with multiple sclerosis, enrolled in a pregnancy study. The V and J genes are TRBV6-6 and TRBJ2-1; no definite D call. As DNA, the CDR3 is TGTGCCAGCAGTTACTCGTCCCGGGTTGGTAATGAGCAGTTCTTC. Its protein product is CASSYSSRVGNEQFF.